This T cell receptor beta chain was documented in a study of blood T cell repertoires in COVID-19 (TCRdb year 2020). About the investigation overall: The collaborator samples originated in the United States, Italy and Spain and spanned the acute and convalescent phases of COVID-19. The material from the prospective study consisted of cDNA or gDNA derived from T cells, B-cell-depleted T cells, or PBMCs. The dataset comprised deeply sampled blood TCRbeta repertoires from subjects exposed to, actively infected with, or recovered from COVID-19. A freely available public database, intended as a resource for researchers studying the immune response to SARS-CoV-2, is where the repertoires were released. Samples were obtained from the ongoing ImmuneRACE study (first 160 participants) and from about 1,300 subjects provided by 6 global collaborators. Sample metadata almost always included a de-identified subject ID, COVID-19 status, age in years and sex. HLA class I and class II types, where available, came from metadata supplied by the sample provider rather than from assay-based typing.

With regard to this clone: The target of this receptor is not known. Within one base of it there is no much larger clone, and no base qualities were kept.

Collaborating institutions collected whole blood in K2EDTA tubes following their own protocols. For TCRbeta analysis, collaborators shipped samples as frozen whole blood, isolated PBMCs, or DNA extracted from either of those sample types. The paper as a whole reports these results and caveats: The quantity of clinical and demographic metadata differed by source and by participant and was supplied without curation.

TCRbeta CDR3 regions were amplified from genomic DNA using the immunoSEQ Assay, a bias-controlled multiplex PCR. Per the authors' processing: Nucleated cell counts per sample were estimated from amplification of reference gene primers within the assay. Sequence reads were collapsed and filtered to measure the absolute abundance of every unique TCRbeta CDR3 rearrangement. For each sample, productive Simpson clonality was calculated as the square root of Simpson's diversity index across productive rearrangements. Here the immuneACCESS table is served through TCRdb, limited to in-frame sequences with V and J called. Missing clones are a known gap in these copies; in checked studies unresolved V genes cover under half, and the rest lacks a known reason. V and J calls and clone size follow that table, whereas D and trimming were derived from the DNA. The sample table records approximately 300,000 clones; roughly 84% of these occur just once. The ten biggest clones cover 1% of the sample.

The receptor's source is a man in his forties or fifties with active or convalescent COVID-19. Input material: peripheral blood.

CDR3 sequence: CASSSAGLADFLQETQYF. DNA sequence: TGTGCCAGCAGCTCAGCGGGACTAGCGGACTTCCTTCAAGAGACCCAGTACTTC. The receptor chain draws on TRBV28 and TRBJ2-5; TRBD2 agrees with 11 junctional bases. The CDR3 sequence holds 18 residues, the cysteine and phenylalanine included. Kept here is only the CDR3 DNA, which spans 54 bases and is read in frame from base 1. From V the trimming removes 6 bases and from J it removes 2 bases, while the gene matches leave 14 bases of the junction unaccounted for. From the germline V gene, CDR1 is MDHEN and CDR2 is SYDVKM.